Below, 8 T cell receptor beta chains from the same sample are listed, as sequenced in a study of cytomegalovirus exposure and HLA in healthy donors. TCRdb keeps only in-frame clones here, not all; method: immunoSEQ multiplex PCR. The sample lists roughly 150,000 clones, approximately 86% occurring once. Sequenced: PBMCs. All receptors come from a man aged 18 to 30 in good health and CMV-seropositive.

The J gene is TRBJ2-7, the V gene TRBV6-5, with TRBD2 identical over 9 bases. V gave up 5 bases and J gave up 2 bases; unmatched junction bases: 7. This CDR3 has 15 residues. Germline assignment: CDR1 MNHEY and CDR2 SVGAGI. The CDR3 DNA reads TGTGCCAGCAGTCGGGGACTAGCAAGCCCCTACGAGCAGTACTTC. Translated: CASSRGLASPYEQYF.

CDR3 sequence: CASHSRTGGNGYTF. CDR3 bases: TGCGCCAGTCATAGTCGGACAGGGGGCAATGGCTACACCTTC. The V and J genes are TRBV10-2 and TRBJ1-2, with 11 positions matching TRBD1. The CDR3 extends over 14 amino acids. Germline V CDR1 and CDR2: WSHSY, SAAADI. V gave up 9 bases and J gave up 6 bases; unmatched junction bases: 9.

This clone appeared a single time. The rearrangement links TRBV4-1 to TRBJ1-4; no clear D gene. The CDR3 length is 14 residues. Germline V lookup: CDR1 MGHRA, CDR2 YSYEKL. V was trimmed by 2 bases and J by 7 bases, leaving 11 bases between them. The CDR3 here is CASSQSLHGEKLFF. Here the CDR3 DNA reads TGCGCCAGCAGCCAATCCCTCCACGGTGAAAAACTGTTTTTT.

The rearrangement links TRBV15 to TRBJ2-1; TRBD1 agrees at 7 bases. CDR1 and CDR2 from the germline V gene are LNHNV and YYDKDF (reference sequence). The CDR3 has 14 residues. V lost 1 base and J lost 6; bases outside the gene matches: 3. This CDR3 is CATSRGDRFNEQFF. CDR3 bases: TGTGCCACCAGCAGAGGGGACAGATTCAATGAGCAGTTCTTC.

This rearrangement joins TRBV23-1 to TRBJ1-2; 7 bases agree with TRBD1. TRBV23-1 qualifies as an ORF whose function is uncertain. The length of the CDR3 is 12 residues. With V trimmed by 3 bases and J by 13 bases, 8 bases remained unmatched. The CDR3 DNA reads TGCGCCAGCAGTCAGGGCGACAGGGCATGCACCTTC. Protein: CASSQGDRACTF.

The rearrangement joins TRBV10-1 to TRBJ2-1, with 8 bases aligning to TRBD1. Germline trimming cut 6 bases from V and 0 bases from J; bases unmatched to any gene: 7. The length of the CDR3 is 16 residues. Germline V gene data show CDR1 as WNHNN and CDR2 as SYGVQD (reference sequence). CDR3 region: CASRPDGQGSYNEQFF. The CDR3 nucleotides are TGCGCCAGCAGGCCCGACGGACAGGGCTCCTACAATGAGCAGTTCTTC.

V is TRBV9 and J is TRBJ2-1, with 8 bases that match TRBD1. Germline CDR1 is SGDLS and CDR2 is YYNGEE. V shed 2 bases and J 6 bases; nucleotides not matched to a gene: 7. The CDR3 covers 15 residues. CDR3 sequence reads: CASSVPGGRANEQFF. In DNA, the CDR3 is TGTGCCAGCAGCGTTCCAGGGGGCCGGGCCAATGAGCAGTTCTTC.

V and J are TRBV6-1 and TRBJ1-2, with TRBD1 matching over 8 bases. J was trimmed by 0 bases and V by 7 bases; bases with no gene match: 4. The length of the CDR3 is 14 residues. Germline lookup yields CDR1 MNHNS and CDR2 SASEGT. The CDR3 sequence: CASNPGGANYGYTF. In DNA form, the CDR3 reads TGTGCCAGCAATCCAGGGGGCGCTAACTATGGCTACACCTTC.